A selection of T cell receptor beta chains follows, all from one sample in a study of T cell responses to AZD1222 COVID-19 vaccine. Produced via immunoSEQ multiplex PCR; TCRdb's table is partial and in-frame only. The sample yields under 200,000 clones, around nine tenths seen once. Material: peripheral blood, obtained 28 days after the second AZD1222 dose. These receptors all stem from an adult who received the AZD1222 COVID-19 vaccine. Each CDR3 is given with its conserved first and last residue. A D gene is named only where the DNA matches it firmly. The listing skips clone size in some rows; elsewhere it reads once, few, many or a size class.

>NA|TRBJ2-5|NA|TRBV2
TGTGCCAGCACGTCCCGGAGGCGGACAGCGAAGACCCAGTACTTC
CASTSRRRTAKTQYF
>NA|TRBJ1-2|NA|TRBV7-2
TGTGCCAGCAGCCCCCGACGGACTAACTATGGCTACACCTTC
CASSPRRTNYGYTF
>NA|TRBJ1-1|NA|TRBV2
TGTGCCAGCACATGGGGCCTCCGGGGGGACACTGAAGCTTTCTTT
CASTWGLRGDTEAFF
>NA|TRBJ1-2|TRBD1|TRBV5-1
TGCGCCAGCAGCTCCTGGACAGGGGGGACTGATAACTATGGCTACACCTTC
CASSSWTGGTDNYGYTF
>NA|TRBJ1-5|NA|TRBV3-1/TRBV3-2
TGTGCCAGCAGCCAGGGGGCAGTCAATCAGCCCCAGCATTTT
CASSQGAVNQPQHF
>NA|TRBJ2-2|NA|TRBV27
TGTGCCAGCAGAATCGCCGGGGAGCTGTTTTTT
CASRIAGELFF
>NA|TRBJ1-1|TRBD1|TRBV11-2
TGTGCCAGCAGCCCGACAGGGGTGAACACTGAAGCTTTCTTT
CASSPTGVNTEAFF
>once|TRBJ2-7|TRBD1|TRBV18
TGTGCCAGCTCAGATCTTACAGGGGCGCTCTCCTACGAGCAGTACTTC
CASSDLTGALSYEQYF
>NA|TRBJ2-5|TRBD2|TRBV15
TGTGCCACCAGCACAGGAATGCAAGCGGGGATAGGGGAGACCCAGTACTTC
CATSTGMQAGIGETQYF
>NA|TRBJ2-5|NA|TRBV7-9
TGTGCCAGCAGCTTTGGGGGGGGCCCAGAGACCCAGTACTTC
CASSFGGGPETQYF
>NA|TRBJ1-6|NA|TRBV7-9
TGTGCCAGCAGCATAGGGAATTCACCCCTCCACTTT
CASSIGNSPLHF
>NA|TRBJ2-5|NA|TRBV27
TGTGCCAGCAGTTTACGCAGGGTTGATTCCCAAGAGACCCAGTACTTC
CASSLRRVDSQETQYF
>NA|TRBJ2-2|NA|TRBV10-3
TGTGCCATCAGCGACCTAACAGGGCAAGGGGTCGGGGAGCTGTTTTTT
CAISDLTGQGVGELFF
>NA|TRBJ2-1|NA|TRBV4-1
TGCGCCGGCAGCCCCGCCTCCTTAGAAAAGAAGTTCTTC
CAGSPASLEKKFF
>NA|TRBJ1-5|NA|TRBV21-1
TGTGCCAGCAGCAACTTGGGTATTGGGGTTAGGGGCAATCAGCCCCAGCATTTT
CASSNLGIGVRGNQPQHF
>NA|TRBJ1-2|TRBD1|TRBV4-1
TGCGCCAGCAGCCAGGTCTGGGACAGCCCTGTCCGGGGAGGCTACACCTTC
CASSQVWDSPVRGGYTF
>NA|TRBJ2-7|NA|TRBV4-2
TGTGCCAGCAGCCAAGATACATCGGCAGGGGTGGGTCCTAACTTC
CASSQDTSAGVGPNF
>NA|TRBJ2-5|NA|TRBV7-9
TGTGCCAGCAGCTTAACCTCCCTGGGGACCCAGTACTTC
CASSLTSLGTQYF
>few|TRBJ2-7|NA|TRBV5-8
TGTGCCAGCAGTGGGTGGGGCGGACTCGCCTACGAGCAGTACTTC
CASSGWGGLAYEQYF
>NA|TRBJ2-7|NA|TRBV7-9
TGTGCCAGCAGCTCCCCAGGGTCCTCCTACGAGCAGTACTTC
CASSSPGSSYEQYF
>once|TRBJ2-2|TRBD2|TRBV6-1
TGTGCCAGCAGCGCTAGCGGGGGCACCGGGGAGCTGTTTTTT
CASSASGGTGELFF
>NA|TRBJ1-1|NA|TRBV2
TGTGCCGGGTCAAACAGGGCGTGGAACACTGAAGCTTTCTTT
CAGSNRAWNTEAFF
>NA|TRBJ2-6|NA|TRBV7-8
TGTGCCAGCAGCTTAGGCCAACGCAAGGCCAACGTCCTGACTTTC
CASSLGQRKANVLTF
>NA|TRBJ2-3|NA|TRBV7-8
TGTGCCAGCAGCTTACCGGGGTACACAGATACGCAGTATTTT
CASSLPGYTDTQYF